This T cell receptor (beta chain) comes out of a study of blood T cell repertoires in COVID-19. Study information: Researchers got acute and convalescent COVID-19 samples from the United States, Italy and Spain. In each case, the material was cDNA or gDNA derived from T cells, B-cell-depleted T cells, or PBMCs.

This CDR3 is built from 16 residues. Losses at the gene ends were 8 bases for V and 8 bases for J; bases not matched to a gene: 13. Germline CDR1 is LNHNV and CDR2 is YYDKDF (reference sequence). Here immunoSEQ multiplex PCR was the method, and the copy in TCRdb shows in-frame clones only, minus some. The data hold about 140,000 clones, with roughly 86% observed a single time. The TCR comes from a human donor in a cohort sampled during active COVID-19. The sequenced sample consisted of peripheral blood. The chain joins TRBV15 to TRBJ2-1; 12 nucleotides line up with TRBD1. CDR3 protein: CATSTMGGQGAHEQFF. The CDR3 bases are TGTGCCACCTCAACCATGGGGGGACAGGGGGCGCATGAGCAGTTCTTC.